This is a list of T cell receptor beta chains from one sample in a study of T cell repertoires in cytomegalovirus infection. One entry per CDR3 protein results from TCRdb running MiXCR on the reads. The sample lists more than 30,000 distinct CDR3 sequences; roughly 49% were seen once. No antigen has been identified for these receptors. The source was CD8+ T cells from cultured PBMCs, collected from culture after CMV antigen stimulation. Every receptor here comes from a human donor in good health (CMV status not recorded). Some clones in this sample may be carry-over from other donors' samples. The CDR3 runs from the conserved cysteine through the conserved F or W.

CDR3 protein,V gene,J gene
CASSLRHGGNQPQHF,TRBV4-1,TRBJ1-5
CSARSEDRYTEAFF,TRBV20-1,TRBJ1-1
CASSLDRTPSGNTIYF,TRBV5-5,TRBJ1-3
CASSLSPAYEQFF,TRBV7-8,TRBJ2-1
CDSSIGTGIYNEQVF,TRBV7-9,TRBJ2-1
CSVPTGLNTEAFF,TRBV29-1,TRBJ1-1
CASSISGGGLSYTEAFF,TRBV19,TRBJ1-1
CASSGDRATNTEAFF,TRBV5-4,TRBJ1-1
CASSSTSKGPNTGELFF,TRBV7-8,TRBJ2-2
CASSLAASSTDTQYF,TRBV7-4,TRBJ2-3
CASRSLQGLAGGTSETQYF,TRBV7-8,TRBJ2-5
CASSLGAVQETYGYTF,TRBV7-6,TRBJ1-2
CSVEVYGRGQVETQYF,TRBV29-1,TRBJ2-5
CASSLLGLAGNAETQYF,TRBV28,TRBJ2-5
CASSNPVPTRLNTEAFF,TRBV19,TRBJ1-1
CTSSFTGLQGEPQHF,TRBV27,TRBJ1-5
CASSLRWKRGMNTEAFF,TRBV7-6,TRBJ1-1
CASSYSPDSGNTIYF,TRBV6-5,TRBJ1-3
CASSLRGSSSYEQYF,TRBV27,TRBJ2-7
CASSLVAADTQYF,TRBV27,TRBJ2-3
CSARDRGSIQPQHF,TRBV20-1,TRBJ1-5
CASSYPGQEQETQYF,TRBV7-9,TRBJ2-5
CASSEVETDTQYF,TRBV10-1,TRBJ2-3
CASSLASSNEQFF,TRBV7-6,TRBJ2-1
CAISDRDRGNTEAFF,TRBV10-3,TRBJ1-1
CASTPTQLDYEQYF,TRBV28,TRBJ2-7
CASSSPGTSSGELFF,TRBV7-9,TRBJ2-2
CASSLGFTGELFF,TRBV12-3/TRBV12-4,TRBJ2-2
CASSGSQGGRTEAFF,TRBV5-3,TRBJ1-1
CASSSDRSSYNSPLHF,TRBV6-1,TRBJ1-6
CASSPDRSRAEAFF,TRBV13,TRBJ1-1
CASSPTGGGETQYF,TRBV7-3,TRBJ2-5
CASGPQIQVRYTF,TRBV12-5,TRBJ1-2
CASSARLAGGPEETQYF,TRBV27,TRBJ2-5
CASSPTRDRGEQFF,TRBV27,TRBJ2-1
CASSPPGSLAFF,TRBV7-9,TRBJ1-1
CASSPPLTSGGTYEQYF,TRBV12-3/TRBV12-4,TRBJ2-7
CASSFGYSSYNEQFF,TRBV12-3/TRBV12-4,TRBJ2-1
CASSRSGPGVQPQHF,TRBV11-2,TRBJ1-5
CASSTSGIYNEQFF,TRBV6-5,TRBJ2-1
CASRATGFSYNEQFF,TRBV3-1,TRBJ2-1
CASSLGVGDFFYGYTF,TRBV7-2,TRBJ1-2